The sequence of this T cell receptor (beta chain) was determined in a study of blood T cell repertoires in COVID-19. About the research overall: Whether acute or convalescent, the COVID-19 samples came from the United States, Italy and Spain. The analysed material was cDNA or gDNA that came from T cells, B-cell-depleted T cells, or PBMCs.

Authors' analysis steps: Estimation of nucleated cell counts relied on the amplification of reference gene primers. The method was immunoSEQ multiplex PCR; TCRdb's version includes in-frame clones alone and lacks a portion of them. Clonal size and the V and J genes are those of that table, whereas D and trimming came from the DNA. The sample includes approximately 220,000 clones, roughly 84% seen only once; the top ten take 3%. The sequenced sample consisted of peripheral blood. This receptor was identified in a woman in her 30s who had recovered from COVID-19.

The CDR3 DNA sequence: TGTGCCAGCAGCACTCGAGAGACCCAGTACTTC. This gives the protein CASSTRETQYF. The chain joins TRBV11-2 to TRBJ2-5; D call uncertain. Trimming took off 5 bases at V and 4 bases at J, with 5 bases between the two ends. The CDR3 is made up of 11 amino acids. Germline CDR1 SGHAT, CDR2 FQNNGV.